These T cell receptor beta chains were read from a single sample in a study of immune characterization of retroperitoneal liposarcoma. Via MiXCR, TCRdb re-called the PCR reads, giving one row per CDR3 protein. The table lists approximately 11,000 distinct CDR3 sequences, roughly 26% of them singletons. The sequenced material came from blood. The receptors derive from a male donor with retroperitoneal liposarcoma. The CDR3 runs from the conserved cysteine through the conserved F or W. A D gene is named only where the DNA matches it firmly. Some rows have no size entry. The others give once, few or many, or a class for an expanded clone.

J	V	D	size	DNA	CDR3
TRBJ1-1	TRBV4-1	-	few	TGCGCCAGCAGCCAAGAGGGCATCCCCCCGTCCACTGAAGCTTTCTTT	CASSQEGIPPSTEAFF
TRBJ2-7	TRBV15	TRBD2	-	TGTGCCACCAGCAGAGAGCGATCTAGCGGGGGGGCTTTCGAGCAGTACTTC	CATSRERSSGGAFEQYF
TRBJ2-2	TRBV6-1	-	-	TGTGCCAGCATACGGGAGCAAAACACCGGGGAGCTGTTTTTT	CASIREQNTGELFF
TRBJ2-1	TRBV20-1	TRBD2	-	TGCAGTGCTAGACTAGCGGGGGACTACAATGAGCAGTTCTTC	CSARLAGDYNEQFF
TRBJ2-2	TRBV11-1	TRBD2	many	TGTGCCAGCAGCTTCCAGCGGGGGAGAACGAACACCGGGGAGCTGTTTTTT	CASSFQRGRTNTGELFF
TRBJ2-1	TRBV27	-	few	TGTGCCAGCACCTCGGGGCAGGGGCACAATGAGCAGTTCTTC	CASTSGQGHNEQFF
TRBJ1-2	TRBV6-1	TRBD1	many	TGTGCCAGCAGTGTAACAGGGGTCGGCTATGGCTACACCTTC	CASSVTGVGYGYTF
TRBJ2-7	TRBV6-1	TRBD2	large	TGTGCCAGCAGTGGTCGACTAGCGGGGGCCTACGAGCAGTACTTC	CASSGRLAGAYEQYF
TRBJ2-1	TRBV10-1	-	medium-sized	TGCGCCAGCAGTGAGAAGCTTAACAATGAGCAGTTCTTC	CASSEKLNNEQFF
TRBJ1-3	TRBV6-6	-	few	TGTGCCAGCAGTTACCCCGGGCGAGACACCATATATTTT	CASSYPGRDTIYF
TRBJ1-5	TRBV6-1	-	few	TGTGCCAGCAGTTATTCCGGGAGGCTCCAGCCCCAGCATTTT	CASSYSGRLQPQHF
TRBJ2-3	TRBV11-2	TRBD1	few	TGTGCCAGCAGCTCACATACAGGGGGGAGCACAGATACGCAGTATTTT	CASSSHTGGSTDTQYF
TRBJ1-5	TRBV6-1	TRBD1	few	TGTGCCAGCAGTCCAGGGGGTCAGGGGGCAGGACAGCCCCAGCATTTT	CASSPGGQGAGQPQHF
TRBJ2-1	TRBV6-1	-	-	TGTGCCAGCAGCAGGCAGAGCGACAATGAGCAGTTCTTC	CASSRQSDNEQFF
TRBJ1-2	TRBV7-2	-	-	TGTGCCAGCAGCTTTTCAGGGGCAGGGCATGGCTACACCTTC	CASSFSGAGHGYTF
TRBJ2-2	TRBV6-8	-	-	TGTGCCAGCAGTCTACAGTACACCGGGGAGCTGTTTTTT	CASSLQYTGELFF
TRBJ1-1	TRBV23-1	TRBD1	few	TGCGCCAGCAGTCAATCCCAGGGGGAAGCAGCTTTCTTT	CASSQSQGEAAFF
TRBJ1-1	TRBV7-2	-	-	TGTGCCAGCAGCTTCGCCGTGTCGAGGAATGAAGCTTTCTTT	CASSFAVSRNEAFF
TRBJ2-1	TRBV6-1	-	few	TGTGCCAGCAGTGAGTCCAGGCAGGATGAGCAGTTCTTC	CASSESRQDEQFF
TRBJ1-2	TRBV11-3	-	many	TGTGCCAGCAGCTCACCCCCCGGGGGTGGCTACACCTTC	CASSSPPGGGYTF
TRBJ2-2	TRBV4-1	TRBD2	-	TGCGCCAGCAGCCGACTAGCGGGCGCACGAAACACCGGGGAGCTGTTTTTT	CASSRLAGARNTGELFF
TRBJ2-2	TRBV6-5	-	few	TGTGCCAGCAGTCGCAGGGGAACCGGGGAGCTGTTTTTT	CASSRRGTGELFF
TRBJ2-1	TRBV6-6	-	-	TGTGCCAGCAGTTATAGACCGAACGGGGGTTACAATGAGCAGTTCTTC	CASSYRPNGGYNEQFF
TRBJ2-2	TRBV12-3/TRBV12-4	-	few	TGTGCCAGCAGGACGGGGGCCACTACGGCCGGGGAGCTGTTTTTT	CASRTGATTAGELFF
TRBJ2-5	TRBV6-1	-	-	TGTGCCAGCAGCTACGGACCCCGGGTTAATGAGCAGTACTTT	CASSYGPRVNEQYF
TRBJ1-4	TRBV3-1	TRBD1	-	TGTGCCAGCAGCGAGTTTACAGGGGCGGGTGAAAAACTGTTTTTT	CASSEFTGAGEKLFF
TRBJ1-2	TRBV6-1	-	many	TGTGCCAGCAGGCCCGGGGGACGCCAAGGGAGCTACACCTTC	CASRPGGRQGSYTF